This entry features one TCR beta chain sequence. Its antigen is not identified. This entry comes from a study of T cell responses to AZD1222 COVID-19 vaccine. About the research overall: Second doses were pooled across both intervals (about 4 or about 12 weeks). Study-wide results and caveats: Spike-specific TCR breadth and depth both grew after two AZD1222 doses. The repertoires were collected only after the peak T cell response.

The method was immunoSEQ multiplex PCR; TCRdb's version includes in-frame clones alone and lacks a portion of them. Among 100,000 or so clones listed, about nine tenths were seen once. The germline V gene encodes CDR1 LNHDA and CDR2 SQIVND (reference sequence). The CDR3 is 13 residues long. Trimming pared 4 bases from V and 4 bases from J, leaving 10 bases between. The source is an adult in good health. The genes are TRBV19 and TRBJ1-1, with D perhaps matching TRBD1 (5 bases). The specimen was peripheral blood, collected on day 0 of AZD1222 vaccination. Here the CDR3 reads CASSTPGLTEAFF. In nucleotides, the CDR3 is TGTGCCAGTAGTACCCCAGGGCTCACTGAAGCTTTCTTT.